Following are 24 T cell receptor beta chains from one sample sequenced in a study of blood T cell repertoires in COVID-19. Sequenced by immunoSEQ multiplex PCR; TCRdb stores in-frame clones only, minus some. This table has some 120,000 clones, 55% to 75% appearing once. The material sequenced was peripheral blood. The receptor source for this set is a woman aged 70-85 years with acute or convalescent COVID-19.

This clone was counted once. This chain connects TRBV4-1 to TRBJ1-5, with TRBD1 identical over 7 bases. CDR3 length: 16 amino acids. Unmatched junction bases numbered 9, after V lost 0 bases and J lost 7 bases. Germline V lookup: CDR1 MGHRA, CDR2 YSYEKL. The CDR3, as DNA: TGCGCCAGCAGCCAAGAAGTGACAGGGAGAGGGCAGCCCCAGCATTTT. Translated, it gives CASSQEVTGRGQPQHF.

The CDR3 sequence: CASSPQGYTEAFF. CDR3 coding DNA: TGTGCCAGCAGCCCTCAGGGGTATACTGAAGCTTTCTTT. The chain is built from TRBV7-3 and TRBJ1-1; D may be TRBD1 (6 bases). Between the trimmed V and J ends, which lost 5 bases and 5 bases, there was a span of 12 bases. The CDR3 sequence is 13 residues long. CDR1 SGHTA and CDR2 FQGTGA come from the germline V gene.

As DNA, the CDR3 is TGTGCCAGCAGCTCGCCAGCTCTTAACCCCAGCCGGGACAATGAGCAGTTCTTC. It codes for CASSSPALNPSRDNEQFF. The chain recombines TRBV13 with TRBJ2-1, with unresolved D. This CDR3 has 18 residues. V lost 4 bases, J lost 5 bases, and 24 bases lay in between. Germline V CDR1 and CDR2: PRHDT, FYEKMQ (reference sequence).

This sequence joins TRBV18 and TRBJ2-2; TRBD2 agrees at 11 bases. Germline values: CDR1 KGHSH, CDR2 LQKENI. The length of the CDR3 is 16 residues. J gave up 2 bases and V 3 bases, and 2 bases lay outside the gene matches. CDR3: CASSPTSGGNTGELFF. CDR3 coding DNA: TGTGCCAGCTCACCCACTAGCGGGGGAAACACCGGGGAGCTGTTTTTT.

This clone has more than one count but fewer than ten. Written as DNA, the CDR3 is TGTGCCAGCAGCTTGAGTAGGGCGGCGGGCAAACTGAACACTGAAGCTTTCTTT. Its protein is CASSLSRAAGKLNTEAFF. The chain is built from TRBV5-6 and TRBJ1-1; no clear D. With 1 base removed from V and 0 bases from J, the gap between germline ends came to 19 bases. Germline CDR1 reads SGHDT; CDR2 reads YYEEEE. This CDR3 is built from 18 residues.

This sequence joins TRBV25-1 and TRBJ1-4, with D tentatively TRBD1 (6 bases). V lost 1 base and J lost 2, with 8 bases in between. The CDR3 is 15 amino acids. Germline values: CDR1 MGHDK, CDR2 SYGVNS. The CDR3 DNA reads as TGTGCCAGCAGTGAATTCACAGGGACTAATGAAAAACTGTTTTTT. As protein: CASSEFTGTNEKLFF.

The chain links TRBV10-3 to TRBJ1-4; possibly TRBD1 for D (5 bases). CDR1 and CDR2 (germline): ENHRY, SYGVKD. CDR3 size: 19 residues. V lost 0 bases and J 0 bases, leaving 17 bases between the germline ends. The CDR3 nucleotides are TGTGCCATCAGTGAGTCCCGGGTCAGGGCTTCTGCAACTAATGAAAAACTGTTTTTT. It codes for CAISESRVRASATNEKLFF.

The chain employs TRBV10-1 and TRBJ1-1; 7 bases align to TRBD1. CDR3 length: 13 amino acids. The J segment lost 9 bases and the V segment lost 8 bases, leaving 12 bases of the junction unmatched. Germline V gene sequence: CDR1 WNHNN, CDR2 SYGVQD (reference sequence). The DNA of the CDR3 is TGCGCCAGCGCTCCAGACAGGGTGGGTAAAGCTTTCTTT. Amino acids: CASAPDRVGKAFF.

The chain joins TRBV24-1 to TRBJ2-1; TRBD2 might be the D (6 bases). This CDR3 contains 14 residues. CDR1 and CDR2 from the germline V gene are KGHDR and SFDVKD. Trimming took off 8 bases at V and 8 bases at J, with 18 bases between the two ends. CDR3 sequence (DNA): TGTGCCACCATTCGAAACCCGGGAGAAGATGAGCAGTTCTTC. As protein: CATIRNPGEDEQFF.

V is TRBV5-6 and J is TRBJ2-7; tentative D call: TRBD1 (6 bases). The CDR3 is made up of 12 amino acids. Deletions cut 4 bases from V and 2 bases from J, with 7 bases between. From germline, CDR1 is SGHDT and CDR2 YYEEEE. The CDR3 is CASSRQAYEQYF. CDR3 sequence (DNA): TGTGCCAGCAGCCGACAGGCCTACGAGCAGTACTTC. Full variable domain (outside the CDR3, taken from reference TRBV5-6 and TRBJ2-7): DAGVTQSPTHLIKTRGQQVTLRCSPKSGHDTVSWYQQALGQGPQFIFQYYEEEERQRGNFPDRFSGHQFPNYSSELNVNALLLGDSALYLCASSRQAYEQYFGPGTRLTVT.

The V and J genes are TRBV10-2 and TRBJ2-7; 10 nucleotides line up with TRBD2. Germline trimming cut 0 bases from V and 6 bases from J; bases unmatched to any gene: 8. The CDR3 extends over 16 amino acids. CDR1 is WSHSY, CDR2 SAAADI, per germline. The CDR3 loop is CASSESPLAGAPEQYF. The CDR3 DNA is TGCGCCAGCAGTGAGTCTCCTCTAGCGGGAGCACCCGAGCAGTACTTC.

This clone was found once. The CDR3, as DNA: TGTGCCAGCAGCGCAGCCCGGGACAGGGTAATTGGCGAGCAGTACTTC. Its translation: CASSAARDRVIGEQYF. This rearrangement joins TRBV7-9 to TRBJ2-7; 9 nucleotides line up with TRBD1. The CDR3 runs to 16 residues. Germline loops: CDR1 SEHNR, CDR2 FQNEAQ (reference sequence). J was trimmed by 6 bases and V by 5 bases; bases with no gene match: 14.

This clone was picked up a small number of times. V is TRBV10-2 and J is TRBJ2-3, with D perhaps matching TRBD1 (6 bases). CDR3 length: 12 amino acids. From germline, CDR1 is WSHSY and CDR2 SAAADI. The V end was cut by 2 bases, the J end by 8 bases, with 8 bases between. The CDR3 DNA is TGCGCCAGCAGTGAGGGACAGACTACGCAGTATTTT. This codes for CASSEGQTTQYF.

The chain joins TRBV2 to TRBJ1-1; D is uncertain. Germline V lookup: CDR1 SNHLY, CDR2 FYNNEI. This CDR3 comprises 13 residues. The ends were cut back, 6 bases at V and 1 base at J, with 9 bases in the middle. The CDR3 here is CASRSSPNTEAFF. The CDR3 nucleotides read TGTGCCAGCAGGTCGAGCCCGAACACTGAAGCTTTCTTT.

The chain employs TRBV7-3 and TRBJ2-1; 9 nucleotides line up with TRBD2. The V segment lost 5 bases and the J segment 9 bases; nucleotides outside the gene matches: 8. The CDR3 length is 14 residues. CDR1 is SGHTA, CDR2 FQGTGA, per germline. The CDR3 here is CASSKGGRAGEQFF. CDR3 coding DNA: TGTGCCAGCAGCAAGGGCGGGAGGGCCGGTGAGCAGTTCTTC.

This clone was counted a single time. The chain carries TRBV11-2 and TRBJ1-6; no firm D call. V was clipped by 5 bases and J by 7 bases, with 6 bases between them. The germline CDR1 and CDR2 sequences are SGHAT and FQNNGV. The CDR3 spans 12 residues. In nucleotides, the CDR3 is TGTGCCAGCAGCAATCAAAATTCACCCCTCCACTTT. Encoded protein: CASSNQNSPLHF.

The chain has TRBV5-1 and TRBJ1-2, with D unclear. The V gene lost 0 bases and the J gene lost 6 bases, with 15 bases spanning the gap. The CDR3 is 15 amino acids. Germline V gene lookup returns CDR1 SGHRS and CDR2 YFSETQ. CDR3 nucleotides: TGCGCCAGCAGCTTGGACAGCCCTCAGGAAAATGGCTACACCTTC. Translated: CASSLDSPQENGYTF. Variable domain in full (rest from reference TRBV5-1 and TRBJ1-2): KAGVTQTPRYLIKTRGQQVTLSCSPISGHRSVSWYQQTPGQGLQFLFEYFSETQRNKGNFPGRFSGRQFSNSRSEMNVSTLELGDSALYLCASSLDSPQENGYTFGSGTRLTVV.

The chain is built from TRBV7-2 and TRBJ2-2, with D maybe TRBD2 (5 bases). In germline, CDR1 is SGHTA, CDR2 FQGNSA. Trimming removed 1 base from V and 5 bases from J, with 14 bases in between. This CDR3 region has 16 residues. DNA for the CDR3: TGTGCCAGCAGCTTAGGGACTGGGCTACTTACCGGGGAGCTGTTTTTT. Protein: CASSLGTGLLTGELFF.

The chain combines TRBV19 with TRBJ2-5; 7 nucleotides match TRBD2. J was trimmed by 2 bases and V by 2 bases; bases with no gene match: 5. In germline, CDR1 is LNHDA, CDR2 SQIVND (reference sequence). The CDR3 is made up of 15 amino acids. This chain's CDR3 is CASSISTSRQETQYF. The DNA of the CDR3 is TGTGCCAGTAGTATATCGACTAGCAGACAAGAGACCCAGTACTTC.

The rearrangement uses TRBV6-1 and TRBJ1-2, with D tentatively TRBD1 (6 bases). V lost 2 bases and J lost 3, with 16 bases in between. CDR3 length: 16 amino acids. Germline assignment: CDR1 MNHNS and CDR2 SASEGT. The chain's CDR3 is CASSETDSRSHYGYTF. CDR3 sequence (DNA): TGTGCCAGCAGTGAAACGGACAGTCGCTCTCACTATGGCTACACCTTC.

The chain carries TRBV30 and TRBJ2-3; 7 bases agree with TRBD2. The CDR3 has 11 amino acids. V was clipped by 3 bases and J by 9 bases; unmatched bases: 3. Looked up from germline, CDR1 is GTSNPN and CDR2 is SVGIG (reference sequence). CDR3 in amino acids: CAWSTSVTQYF. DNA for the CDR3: TGTGCCTGGAGCACTAGCGTAACGCAGTATTTT.

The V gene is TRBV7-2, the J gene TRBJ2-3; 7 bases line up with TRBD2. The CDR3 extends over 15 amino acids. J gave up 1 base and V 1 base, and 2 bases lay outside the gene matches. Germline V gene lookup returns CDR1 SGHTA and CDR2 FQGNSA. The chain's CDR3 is CASSLGGGRTDTQYF. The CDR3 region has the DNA TGTGCCAGCAGCTTAGGGGGGGGACGCACAGATACGCAGTATTTT.

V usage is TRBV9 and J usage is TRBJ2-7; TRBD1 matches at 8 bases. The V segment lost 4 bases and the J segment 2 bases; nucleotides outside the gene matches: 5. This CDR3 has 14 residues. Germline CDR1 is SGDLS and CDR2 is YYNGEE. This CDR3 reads CASSSTGGPYEQYF. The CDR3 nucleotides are TGTGCCAGCAGCTCCACAGGGGGACCCTACGAGCAGTACTTC.

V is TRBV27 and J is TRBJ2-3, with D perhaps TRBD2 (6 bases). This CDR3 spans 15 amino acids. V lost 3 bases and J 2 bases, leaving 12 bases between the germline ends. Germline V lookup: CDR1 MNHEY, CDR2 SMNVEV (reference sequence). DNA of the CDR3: TGTGCCAGCAGTTTCAGCGGGCTCGCCACAGATACGCAGTATTTT. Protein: CASSFSGLATDTQYF.